This is a list of T cell receptor beta chains from one sample in a study of T cell responses to AZD1222 COVID-19 vaccine. The table came from immunoSEQ multiplex PCR; TCRdb's copy has only in-frame clones and leaves some out. Of 150,000 to 200,000 clones in the sample, about 90% were seen once. The material was peripheral blood, obtained on day 0 of AZD1222 vaccination. These receptors were collected from an adult in good health. The CDR3 runs from the conserved cysteine through the conserved F or W. Each record gives: CDR3 length, J gene, clone size, D gene, V gene, CDR3 DNA, CDR3 protein. A D gene is named only where the DNA matches it firmly. For some rows the clone size is stated as once, few or many, or as a class when expanded; others skip it.

14	TRBJ1-2	many	TRBD1	TRBV28	TGTGCCAGCAGCAATGGGCAGGGGGACTATGGCTACACCTTC	CASSNGQGDYGYTF
13	TRBJ1-5	NA	NA	TRBV12-3/TRBV12-4	TGTGCCAGCAGTTGGAGATCAGGCCAGCCCCAGCATTTT	CASSWRSGQPQHF
15	TRBJ2-7	once	TRBD1	TRBV6-5	TGTGCCAGCAAACAAACCGGGACAGGAACCTACGAGCAGTACTTC	CASKQTGTGTYEQYF
12	TRBJ2-1	NA	TRBD1	TRBV6-2/TRBV6-3	TGTGCCAGCAGCCGCGGGACAGGGAAAGAGTTCTTC	CASSRGTGKEFF
14	TRBJ2-7	NA	TRBD1	TRBV6-6	TGTGCCAGCAGTCCCAGTTCGGGACAGGGCATCCAGTACTTC	CASSPSSGQGIQYF
12	TRBJ1-5	NA	NA	TRBV30	TGTGCCTGGAGTGGCGTAGGTCAGCCCCAGCATTTT	CAWSGVGQPQHF
12	TRBJ2-2	NA	NA	TRBV13	TGTGCCAGCAGCTCCCAAAGTGGGGAGCTGTTTTTT	CASSSQSGELFF
15	TRBJ2-7	NA	TRBD2	TRBV7-2	TGTGCCAGCAGCCCGACTAGGCGGGAGGCCTACGAGCAGTACTTC	CASSPTRREAYEQYF
13	TRBJ1-5	NA	NA	TRBV2	TGTGCCACCGTGGGCGGGGAGAGGCAGCCCCAGCATTTT	CATVGGERQPQHF
17	TRBJ2-2	NA	NA	TRBV5-4	TGTGCCAGCAGCTTGGGGACCGGGGATAGGGACACCGGGGAGCTGTTTTTT	CASSLGTGDRDTGELFF
13	TRBJ2-5	NA	NA	TRBV10-3	TGTGCCATCTGTCCACAGATGGAAGAGACCCAGTACTTC	CAICPQMEETQYF
15	TRBJ1-2	NA	NA	TRBV5-6	TGTGCCAGCAGAAAAACGGGGGGGCGCTTAGATGGCTACACCTTC	CASRKTGGRLDGYTF
15	TRBJ2-2	NA	NA	TRBV28	TGTGCCAGCAGAGATACAGGGAGGGTTGCCGGGGAGCTGTTTTTT	CASRDTGRVAGELFF
16	TRBJ2-6	NA	NA	TRBV5-1	TGCGCCAGCAGCTTGATACCGGGCTCTGGGGCCAACGTCCTGACTTTC	CASSLIPGSGANVLTF
15	TRBJ1-4	NA	NA	TRBV5-1	TGCGCCAGCAGGCCTAGCCGGGACGGCTTGGGGAAACTGTTTTTT	CASRPSRDGLGKLFF
12	TRBJ1-4	NA	NA	TRBV19	TGTGCCAGTAGGGGACCGGAGGAAAAACTGTTTTTT	CASRGPEEKLFF
14	TRBJ1-1	NA	NA	TRBV7-2	TGTGCCAGCAGCTCCCAGGGCGGTGGGACTGAAGCTTTCTTT	CASSSQGGGTEAFF
14	TRBJ1-2	NA	NA	TRBV5-1	TGCGCCAGCAGCGAAACGACACATACCTATGGCTACACCTTC	CASSETTHTYGYTF
16	TRBJ2-1	NA	TRBD2	TRBV4-2	TGTGCCAGCAGCCGCCAACTAGCGGGGGGGAACAATGAGCAGTTCTTC	CASSRQLAGGNNEQFF
15	TRBJ1-6	NA	NA	TRBV5-8	TGTGCCAGCAGCTTGGCCGGGACCCAGAGTTCACCCCTCCACTTT	CASSLAGTQSSPLHF
14	TRBJ2-7	NA	NA	TRBV21-1	TGTGCCAGCAGCAAAGGGGCGGAGTCCTACGAGCAGTACTTC	CASSKGAESYEQYF
11	TRBJ2-7	NA	NA	TRBV11-2	TGTGCCAGCAGCGTTTTCCAGGAGCAGTACTTC	CASSVFQEQYF
15	TRBJ1-4	NA	NA	TRBV5-1	TGCGCCAGCAGCCTTACAGGGCCAACTAATGAAAAACTGTTTTTT	CASSLTGPTNEKLFF
15	TRBJ2-1	once	NA	TRBV2	TGTGCCAGCAAAGTCGGGGGCACTTCCTACAATGAGCAGTTCTTC	CASKVGGTSYNEQFF
14	TRBJ2-3	NA	TRBD2	TRBV5-6	TGTGCCAGCAGCAGTAGCGGGGGTCCAGATACGCAGTATTTT	CASSSSGGPDTQYF
22	TRBJ2-1	NA	TRBD2	TRBV19	TGTGCCAGTAGTATGGGGACGTGGGGTAGCGGGAGTCTAGATAGCTCCTACAATGAGCAGTTCTTC	CASSMGTWGSGSLDSSYNEQFF
13	TRBJ1-2	NA	NA	TRBV27	TGTGCCAGCAGTTTATTGGGGGGCTATGGCTACACCTTC	CASSLLGGYGYTF
14	TRBJ2-5	NA	TRBD2	TRBV6-5	TGTGCCAGCAGCCGGACTAGCGGAGAAGAGACCCAGTACTTC	CASSRTSGEETQYF
16	TRBJ2-2	NA	NA	TRBV19	TGTGCCAGTAGTATAGTATGGAATTCGAACACCGGGGAGCTGTTTTTT	CASSIVWNSNTGELFF
12	TRBJ1-4	NA	TRBD1	TRBV28	TGTGCCAGCAGTTGGACAGGGGGAAAACTGTTTTTT	CASSWTGGKLFF
13	TRBJ2-3	NA	NA	TRBV5-4	TGTGCCAGCAGGACTGGGAACACAGATACGCAGTATTTT	CASRTGNTDTQYF
12	TRBJ2-7	NA	NA	TRBV19	TGTGCCAGTAGCCAAGGATATTCCGAGCAGTACTTC	CASSQGYSEQYF
16	TRBJ1-3	NA	NA	TRBV29-1	TGCAGCGTAACCGACGGGCCGTTATTCTCTGGAAACACCATATATTTT	CSVTDGPLFSGNTIYF
13	TRBJ1-2	NA	NA	TRBV18	TGTGCCAGCTCACCGGACAGAAACTATGGCTACACCTTC	CASSPDRNYGYTF
17	TRBJ1-2	NA	NA	TRBV5-6	TGTGCCAGCAGCTTTAGTTCCCTGGGGGCTCGGAACTATGGCTACACCTTC	CASSFSSLGARNYGYTF
13	TRBJ1-2	NA	NA	TRBV29-1	TGCAGCGTTGAAGACAGGGTAAACTATGGCTACACCTTC	CSVEDRVNYGYTF
15	TRBJ2-3	NA	TRBD2	TRBV28	TGTGCCAGCAGGAGGGGACTAGCGGGAGCAGATACGCAGTATTTT	CASRRGLAGADTQYF
16	TRBJ2-3	NA	TRBD2	TRBV27	TGTGCCAGCAGTACCAGGACTAGCGAAATCACAGATACGCAGTATTTT	CASSTRTSEITDTQYF
13	TRBJ1-5	NA	NA	TRBV2	TGTGCCAGCAGTCTAACGGAAGGTCAGCCCCAGCATTTT	CASSLTEGQPQHF
17	TRBJ2-7	NA	TRBD2	TRBV7-2	TGTGCCAGCAGCCCTTCCCGAGCGGGGGGTGACTCCTACGAGCAGTACTTC	CASSPSRAGGDSYEQYF
16	TRBJ1-2	NA	TRBD1	TRBV14	TGTGCCAGCAGCCGAGGGACAGGCCCTACGATCTATGGCTACACCTTC	CASSRGTGPTIYGYTF
14	TRBJ2-2	NA	NA	TRBV19	TGTGCCAGTAGTATTCTAAAGAACACCGGGGAGCTGTTTTTT	CASSILKNTGELFF
13	TRBJ2-5	few	NA	TRBV7-6	TGTGCCAGCAGCTTAAACCTGTTGGAGACCCAGTACTTC	CASSLNLLETQYF
13	TRBJ1-2	few	NA	TRBV5-4	TGTGCCAGCAGCTTGCCCCGTAACTATGGCTACACCTTC	CASSLPRNYGYTF
16	TRBJ1-6	NA	TRBD1	TRBV28	TGTGCCAGCAGTTTAGGACAGGCCGTTCTGGTGTCACCCCTCCACTTT	CASSLGQAVLVSPLHF
13	TRBJ2-2	NA	NA	TRBV3-1/TRBV3-2	TGTGCCAGCAGCCTTTTGGGCACCGGGGAGCTGTTTTTT	CASSLLGTGELFF
13	TRBJ1-4	few	NA	TRBV14	TGTGCCAGCAGCCAAAGGTTTAAGGAAAAACTGTTTTTT	CASSQRFKEKLFF
15	TRBJ1-2	NA	TRBD1	TRBV19	TGTGCCAGTAGCCCCGGACAGGGGCAGGGCTATGGCTACACCTTC	CASSPGQGQGYGYTF
17	TRBJ2-3	NA	TRBD2	TRBV27	TGTGCCAGCAGTTTATCGTTGGCTAGCGGAGGCACAGATACGCAGTATTTT	CASSLSLASGGTDTQYF
14	TRBJ2-7	NA	NA	TRBV7-9	TGTGCCAGCAGCAGCTGGGCTCCCGAGGGCGAGCAGTACTTC	CASSSWAPEGEQYF
15	TRBJ1-3	NA	NA	TRBV5-1	TGCGCCAGCAGCTTGTCAGGGTCTCAAGGAAACACCATATATTTT	CASSLSGSQGNTIYF
14	TRBJ1-2	NA	TRBD1	TRBV7-8	TGTGCCAGCAGCTTGATTCAGGGGGCCGGGAGCTACACCTTC	CASSLIQGAGSYTF
16	TRBJ2-3	NA	TRBD2	TRBV5-1	TGCGCCAGCAGACCCGTGGGACTAGCGGGGGCAGATACGCAGTATTTT	CASRPVGLAGADTQYF
14	TRBJ1-3	few	NA	TRBV5-1	TGCGCCAGCAGCTTGAGTACCGTTCAAGACACCATATATTTT	CASSLSTVQDTIYF
16	TRBJ2-5	once	TRBD2	TRBV30	TGTGCCTGGAGTGTTGGGACTAGCGGGGTTCAAGAGACCCAGTACTTC	CAWSVGTSGVQETQYF